The entry below gives a single T cell receptor (beta chain) sequence along with its context. Its antigen remains unknown. This same CDR3 is encoded by further DNA sequences in the sample. Only in-frame clones appear in the TCRdb table, and some are missing; sequencing was by immunoSEQ multiplex PCR. The sample includes roughly 2,300,000 clones, roughly 90% of them seen just once. The CDR3 has 16 amino acids. Germline V lookup: CDR1 SEHNR, CDR2 FQNEAQ (reference sequence). V was clipped by 5 bases and J by 0 bases; unmatched bases: 7. The data belong to a study of shared clonotypes between healthy human individuals. General study points: Between four donors, naive CD4 clonotypes were shared at a level of about 5.3%. Clonotype sharing among donors was thought likely to change with sequencing depth.

Donors, without exception, were Caucasian adults residing in Nashville, Tennessee. The sequence came from a man younger than 35 in good health. Some clones in this sample may be carry-over from other donors' samples. The V gene is TRBV7-9, the J gene TRBJ2-1; 7 nucleotides align to TRBD2. Sequenced input: naive CD4+ T cells from PBMCs. This sample's subset: CD45RA+ positively selected. The CDR3 protein is CASSPLGGSSYNEQFF. The CDR3, as DNA: TGTGCCAGCAGCCCTCTCGGCGGGAGCTCCTACAATGAGCAGTTCTTC.